These T cell receptor beta chains were read from a single sample in a study of blood T cell repertoires in COVID-19. Some clones are missing from TCRdb's copy, which holds only in-frame ones; the method was immunoSEQ multiplex PCR. The sample lists about 230,000 clones, 86% occurring once. Sequenced sample: PBMCs or T cells enriched from blood (not recorded which). The receptors come from a woman in her 50s in a cohort exposed to, infected with or recovered from COVID-19 (not recorded which). CDR3s leave out the opening cysteine and the closing phenylalanine or tryptophan.

v_gene,j_gene,CDR3aa
TRBV5-1,TRBJ2-7,ASSLDRDGYEQY
TRBV5-1,TRBJ2-1,ASSFSGGAYNEQF
TRBV4-1,TRBJ1-5,ASSQPDREKGQPQH
TRBV7-9,TRBJ2-2,ASSLGSTDTGELF
TRBV4-2,TRBJ1-2,ASSQKFRPGSYGYT
TRBV11-3,TRBJ2-1,ASSLGGGVDNEQF
TRBV2,TRBJ2-6,ASRGDTGSGANVLT
TRBV7-8,TRBJ2-7,ASSLEVGHGSYEQY
TRBV9,TRBJ1-1,ASSGRAGTAMNTEAF
TRBV3-1/TRBV3-2,TRBJ1-1,ASSQDAGVGVTEAF
TRBV6-5,TRBJ2-7,ASSKQAGGIYEQY
TRBV10-1,TRBJ2-1,ASSESGLADLSSYNEQF
TRBV5-1,TRBJ1-1,ASSLVTGRVNTEAF
TRBV6-1,TRBJ1-2,ASSEVSGGYGYT
TRBV29-1,TRBJ2-1,SVEDRGPNSEQF
TRBV9,TRBJ2-5,ASSVGGKETQY
TRBV12-3/TRBV12-4,TRBJ2-7,ASSPGGREQY
TRBV27,TRBJ1-2,ASSYSGANYGYT
TRBV4-1,TRBJ2-5,ASSQVGTRSETQY
TRBV6-5,TRBJ2-3,ASSYGGGREDTQY
TRBV25-1,TRBJ2-7,ASSGIDRARYEQY
TRBV10-1,TRBJ1-1,ASSGTGKNTEAF
TRBV11-3,TRBJ2-3,ASSFSGGTDTQY
TRBV28,TRBJ2-2,ASSSTLATGELF
TRBV6-5,TRBJ2-3,ASSTGQYRTDTQY
TRBV29-1,TRBJ1-2,SVERSREGYGYT
TRBV24-1,TRBJ2-5,ATSGGSQETQY
TRBV2,TRBJ2-5,ASSEGGLETQY
TRBV6-5,TRBJ2-7,ASSPPGYEQY
TRBV4-1,TRBJ2-7,ASSQVGKDRETSEQY
TRBV7-8,TRBJ2-1,ASSPRQASYNEQF
TRBV7-9,TRBJ1-1,ASSPAGGQGARTEAF
TRBV19,TRBJ1-1,ASSPSTKGTGNTEAF
TRBV28,TRBJ1-1,ASSGRQNTEAF
TRBV6-5,TRBJ2-3,ASKAGLAGDTQY
TRBV7-9,TRBJ2-1,ASSLEGLYEQF
TRBV4-1,TRBJ1-4,ASSQGQAPGGEKLF
TRBV3-1/TRBV3-2,TRBJ2-1,ASSQSRQGGLGEF
TRBV7-2,TRBJ2-5,ASLRRSQETQY
TRBV9,TRBJ1-6,ASSAQGRVGSPLH
TRBV5-6,TRBJ1-2,ASSFAGFTRFYT
TRBV6-5,TRBJ1-3,ASSLGILSGNTIY
TRBV7-9,TRBJ2-7,ASSLGAGTGGKYEQY
TRBV9,TRBJ2-5,ASSGDRRQETQY
TRBV5-1,TRBJ1-1,ASSLASQGRNTEAF
TRBV2,TRBJ2-5,ASSVVGREETQY
TRBV11-3,TRBJ1-3,ASSFSGTEGNTIY
TRBV27,TRBJ2-7,ASNTNRGDSYEQY
TRBV9,TRBJ2-2,ASSVSGSPSNTGELF
TRBV5-6,TRBJ1-2,ASSLEALTVYGYT
TRBV7-8,TRBJ2-1,ASSHTGGFDEQF
TRBV24-1,TRBJ2-7,ATSETGSYEQY
TRBV28,TRBJ1-2,ASRAYRGSNYGYT
TRBV20-1,TRBJ2-5,SARRQETQY
TRBV7-9,TRBJ2-7,ATGQGTYEQY
TRBV18,TRBJ2-5,ASSPPSDPQTQY
TRBV21-1,TRBJ1-5,ASSKGHSYSNQPQH